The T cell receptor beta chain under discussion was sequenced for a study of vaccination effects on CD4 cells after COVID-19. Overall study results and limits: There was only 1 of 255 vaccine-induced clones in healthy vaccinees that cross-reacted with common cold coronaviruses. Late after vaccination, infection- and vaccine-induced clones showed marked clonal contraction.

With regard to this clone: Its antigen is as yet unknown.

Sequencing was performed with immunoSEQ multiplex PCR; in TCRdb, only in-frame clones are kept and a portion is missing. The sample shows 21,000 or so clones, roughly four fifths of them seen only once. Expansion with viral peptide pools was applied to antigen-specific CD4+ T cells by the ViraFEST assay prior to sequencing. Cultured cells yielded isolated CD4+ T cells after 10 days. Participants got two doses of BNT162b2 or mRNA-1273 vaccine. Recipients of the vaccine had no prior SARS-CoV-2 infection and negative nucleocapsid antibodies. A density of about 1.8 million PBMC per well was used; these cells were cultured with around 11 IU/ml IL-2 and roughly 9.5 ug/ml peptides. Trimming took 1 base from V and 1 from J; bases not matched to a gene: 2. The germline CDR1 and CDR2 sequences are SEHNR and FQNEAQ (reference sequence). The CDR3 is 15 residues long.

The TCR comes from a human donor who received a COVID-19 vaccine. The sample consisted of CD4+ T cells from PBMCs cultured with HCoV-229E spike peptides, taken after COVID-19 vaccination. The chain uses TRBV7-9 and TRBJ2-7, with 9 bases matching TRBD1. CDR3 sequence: CASSLGQGGSYEQYF. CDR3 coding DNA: TGTGCCAGCAGCTTAGGACAGGGGGGTTCCTACGAGCAGTACTTC.